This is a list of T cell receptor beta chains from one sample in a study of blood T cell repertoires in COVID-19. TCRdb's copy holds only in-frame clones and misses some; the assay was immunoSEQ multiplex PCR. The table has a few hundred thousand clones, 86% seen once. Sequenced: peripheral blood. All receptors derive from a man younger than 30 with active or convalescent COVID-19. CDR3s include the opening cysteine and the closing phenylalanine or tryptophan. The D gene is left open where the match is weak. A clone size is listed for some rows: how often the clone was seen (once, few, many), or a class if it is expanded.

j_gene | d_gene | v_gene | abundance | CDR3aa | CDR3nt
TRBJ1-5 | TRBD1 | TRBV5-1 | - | CASSLTGQGNQPQHF | TGCGCCAGCAGCTTGACTGGACAGGGCAATCAGCCCCAGCATTTT
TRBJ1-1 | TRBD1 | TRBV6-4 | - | CASSDKGAGTEAFF | TGTGCCAGCAGTGATAAGGGGGCAGGCACTGAAGCTTTCTTT
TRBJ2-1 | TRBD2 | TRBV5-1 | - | CASSLAGYSYEQFF | TGCGCCAGCTCATTAGCGGGATATAGCTATGAGCAGTTCTTC
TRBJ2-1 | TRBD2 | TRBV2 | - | CASSTPLGSGSYNEQFF | TGTGCCAGCAGTACCCCTCTTGGTAGCGGGAGCTACAATGAGCAGTTCTTC
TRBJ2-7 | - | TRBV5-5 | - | CASSLVGERSVSYEQYF | TGTGCCAGCAGCTTGGTGGGAGAACGGAGTGTTTCCTACGAGCAGTACTTC
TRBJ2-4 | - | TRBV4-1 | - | CASSHPSGRTHKNIQYF | TGCGCCAGCAGCCATCCCTCCGGACGGACTCACAAAAACATTCAGTACTTC
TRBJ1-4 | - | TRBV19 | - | CASSVQGANEKLFF | TGTGCCAGTAGTGTACAGGGAGCTAATGAAAAACTGTTTTTT
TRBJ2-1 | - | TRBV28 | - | CASQSEGVGNMNNEQFF | TGTGCCAGCCAGAGCGAGGGGGTCGGGAATATGAACAATGAGCAGTTCTTC
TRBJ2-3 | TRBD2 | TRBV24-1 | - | CATSENGGFPDTQYF | TGTGCCACCAGCGAAAACGGGGGGTTCCCAGATACGCAGTATTTT
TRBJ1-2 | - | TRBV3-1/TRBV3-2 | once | CASSHLQGGGYTF | TGTGCCAGCAGCCATTTACAGGGTGGAGGCTACACCTTC
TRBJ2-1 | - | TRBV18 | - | CASSGGPGMNEQFF | TGTGCCAGCTCGGGGGGGCCCGGGATGAATGAGCAGTTCTTC
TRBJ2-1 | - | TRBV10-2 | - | CASSDANSHEQFF | TGCGCCAGCAGTGACGCGAATAGTCATGAGCAGTTCTTC
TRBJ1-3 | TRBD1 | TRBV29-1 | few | CSGQGPTGNTIYF | TGCAGCGGACAGGGGCCTACTGGAAACACCATATATTTT
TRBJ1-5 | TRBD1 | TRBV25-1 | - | CASSDWTGYPQHF | TGTGCCAGCAGTGACTGGACAGGGTATCCCCAGCATTTT
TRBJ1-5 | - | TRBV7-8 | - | CASSLALGRYNQPQHF | TGTGCCAGCAGCTTAGCGCTTGGGAGATACAATCAGCCCCAGCATTTT
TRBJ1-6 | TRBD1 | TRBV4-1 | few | CASSQEDRDSYSPLHF | TGCGCCAGCAGCCAAGAGGACCGGGACAGTTATTCACCCCTCCACTTT
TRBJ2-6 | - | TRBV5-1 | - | CASTVRDRSGANVLTF | TGCGCCAGCACTGTGAGGGATCGCTCTGGGGCCAACGTCCTGACTTTC
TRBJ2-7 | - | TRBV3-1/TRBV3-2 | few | CASSQLGRTDYEQYF | TGTGCCAGCAGCCAACTCGGGAGGACAGACTACGAGCAGTACTTC
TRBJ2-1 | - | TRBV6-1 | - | CASSEYSYNEQFF | TGTGCCAGCAGTGAATACAGCTACAATGAGCAGTTCTTC
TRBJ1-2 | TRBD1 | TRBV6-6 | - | CASLRQGLGDGYTF | TGTGCCAGCTTAAGACAGGGTTTGGGGGATGGCTACACCTTC
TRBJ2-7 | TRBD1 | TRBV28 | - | CASSTGQEKYEQYF | TGTGCCAGCAGTACGGGACAGGAAAAGTACGAGCAGTACTTC
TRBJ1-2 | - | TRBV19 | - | CASSRFPLYTF | TGTGCCAGTAGTCGGTTTCCCCTCTACACCTTC
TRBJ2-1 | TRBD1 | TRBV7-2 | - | CASSPGQGFQYEQFF | TGTGCCAGCAGCCCGGGACAGGGGTTTCAATATGAGCAGTTCTTC
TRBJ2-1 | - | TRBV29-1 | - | CSVEGEGRNEQFF | TGCAGCGTTGAAGGGGAAGGGAGGAATGAGCAGTTCTTC
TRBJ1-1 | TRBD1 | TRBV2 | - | CASSQGASDTEAFF | TGTGCCAGCAGCCAGGGGGCCTCGGACACTGAAGCTTTCTTT
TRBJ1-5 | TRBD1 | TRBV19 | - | CASSETWTGGNQPQHF | TGTGCCAGTAGTGAAACGTGGACAGGGGGCAATCAGCCCCAGCATTTT
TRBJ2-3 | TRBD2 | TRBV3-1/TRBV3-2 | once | CASSLFSGTSGIDTQYF | TGTGCCAGCAGCCTCTTTTCCGGGACTAGCGGAATAGATACGCAGTATTTT
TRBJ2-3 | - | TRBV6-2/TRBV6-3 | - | CASSYRYGGASTDTQYF | TGTGCCAGCAGTTACAGATACGGCGGGGCAAGCACAGATACGCAGTATTTT
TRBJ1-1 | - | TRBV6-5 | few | CASSYVQDSAAFF | TGTGCCAGCAGTTACGTGCAGGACTCTGCGGCTTTCTTT
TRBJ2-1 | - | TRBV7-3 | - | CASSLRGTGVYNEQFF | TGTGCCAGCAGCTTAAGAGGGACGGGGGTCTACAATGAGCAGTTCTTC
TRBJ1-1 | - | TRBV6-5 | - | CASTRRGGPETEAFF | TGTGCCAGCACCCGGCGCGGGGGGCCGGAAACTGAAGCTTTCTTT
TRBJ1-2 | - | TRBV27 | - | CASSQGPGAFVGYTF | TGTGCCAGCAGTCAAGGACCTGGGGCCTTCGTTGGCTACACCTTC
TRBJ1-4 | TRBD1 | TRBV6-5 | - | CASSYGQGGEKLFF | TGTGCCAGCAGTTATGGACAGGGAGGTGAAAAACTGTTTTTT
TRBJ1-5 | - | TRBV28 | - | CASSLGATGDQPQHF | TGTGCCAGCAGTTTAGGGGCTACAGGAGATCAGCCCCAGCATTTT
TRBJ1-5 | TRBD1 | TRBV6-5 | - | CASSAWGGTGQPQHF | TGTGCCAGCAGCGCCTGGGGAGGGACAGGCCAGCCCCAGCATTTT
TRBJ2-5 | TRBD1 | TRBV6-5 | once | CASHGTVETQYF | TGTGCCAGCCACGGGACAGTAGAGACCCAGTACTTC
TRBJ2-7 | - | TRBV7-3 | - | CASSPDLVGEQYF | TGTGCCAGCAGCCCCGACCTAGTCGGTGAGCAGTACTTC
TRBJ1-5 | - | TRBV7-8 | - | CASSLVAGVNQPQHF | TGTGCCAGCAGCTTAGTGGCAGGCGTCAATCAGCCCCAGCATTTT
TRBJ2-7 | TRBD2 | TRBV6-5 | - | CASSPSAGGYEQYF | TGTGCCAGCAGTCCCTCGGCGGGAGGCTACGAGCAGTACTTC
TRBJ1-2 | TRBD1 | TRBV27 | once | CASRATGPYYGYTF | TGTGCCAGCAGGGCGACAGGGCCCTACTATGGCTACACCTTC
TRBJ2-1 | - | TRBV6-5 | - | CASSPRRASYNEQFF | TGTGCCAGCTCACCGAGGAGGGCCTCCTACAATGAGCAGTTCTTC
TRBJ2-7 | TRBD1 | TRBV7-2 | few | CASSPMGTATYEQYF | TGTGCCAGCAGCCCAATGGGGACAGCTACCTACGAGCAGTACTTC
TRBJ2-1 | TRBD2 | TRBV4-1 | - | CASSQGLARREKVDEQFF | TGCGCCAGCAGCCAAGGGTTGGCCCGGCGGGAGAAAGTCGATGAGCAGTTCTTC
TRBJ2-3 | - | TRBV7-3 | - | CASSLGTIDTQYF | TGTGCCAGCAGCTTAGGTACTATAGATACGCAGTATTTT
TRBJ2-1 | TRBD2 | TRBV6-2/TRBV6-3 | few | CASSFLAGETKTYNEQFF | TGTGCCAGCAGTTTCTTGGCGGGAGAAACAAAAACGTACAATGAGCAGTTCTTC
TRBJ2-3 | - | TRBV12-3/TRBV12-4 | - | CAILVVAGYTQYF | TGTGCCATCCTAGTTGTGGCGGGATATACGCAGTATTTT
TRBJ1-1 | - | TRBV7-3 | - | CASSSQGSTEAFF | TGTGCCAGCAGCTCACAGGGAAGCACTGAAGCTTTCTTT
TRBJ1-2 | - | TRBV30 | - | CAFPGGPSYYGYTF | TGTGCCTTCCCCGGGGGTCCGAGCTACTATGGCTACACCTTC
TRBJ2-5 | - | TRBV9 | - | CASSVAWGLWETQYF | TGTGCCAGCAGCGTAGCATGGGGGCTGTGGGAGACCCAGTACTTC
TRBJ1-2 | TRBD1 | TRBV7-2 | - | CASSTGQGAWGYTF | TGTGCCAGCAGCACGGGACAGGGGGCCTGGGGCTACACCTTC
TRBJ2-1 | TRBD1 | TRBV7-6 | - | CASSSGKQGLGFNEQFF | TGTGCCAGCAGCTCCGGAAAACAGGGGCTAGGGTTCAATGAGCAGTTCTTC